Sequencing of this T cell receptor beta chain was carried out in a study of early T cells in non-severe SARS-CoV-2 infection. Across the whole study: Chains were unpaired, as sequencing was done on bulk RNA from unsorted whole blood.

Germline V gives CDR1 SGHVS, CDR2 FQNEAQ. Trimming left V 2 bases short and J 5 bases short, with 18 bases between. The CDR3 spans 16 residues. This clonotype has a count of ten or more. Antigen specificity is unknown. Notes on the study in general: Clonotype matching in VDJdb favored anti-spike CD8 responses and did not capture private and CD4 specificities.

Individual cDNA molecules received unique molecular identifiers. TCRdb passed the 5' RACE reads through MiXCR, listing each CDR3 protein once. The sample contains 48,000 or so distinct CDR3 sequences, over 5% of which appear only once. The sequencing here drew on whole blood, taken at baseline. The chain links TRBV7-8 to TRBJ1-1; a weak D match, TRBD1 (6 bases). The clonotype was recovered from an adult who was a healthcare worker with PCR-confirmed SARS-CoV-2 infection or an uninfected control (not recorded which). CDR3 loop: CASSLTLRGGGTEAFF. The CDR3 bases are TGTGCCAGCAGCTTAACGTTAAGGGGAGGGGGGACTGAAGCTTTCTTT.